These 5 T cell receptor beta chains were all obtained from the same sample, sequenced in a study of T cell changes during pregnancy in multiple sclerosis (dated by TCRdb to between 2018 and 2021). Library preparation was by the immunoSEQ multiplex PCR assay. The clones in this table, taken by TCRdb from immuneACCESS, are in-frame only. Not every clone is retained; where verified, under half of the shortfall comes from an unresolved V gene, and the cause of the rest is unknown. The sample table holds some 85,000 clones, of which 94% were seen once. The ten most abundant clones make up about 0.84% of the sample. The sequenced sample was peripheral blood, obtained in the third trimester of pregnancy. The source of these receptors is a female donor with multiple sclerosis, enrolled in a pregnancy study.

This clone occurred once. The genes are TRBV30 and TRBJ2-1, with 14 positions matching TRBD2. The CDR3 covers 17 residues. The germline gives CDR1 GTSNPN, CDR2 SVGIG (reference sequence). The V gene end was trimmed by 3 bases and the J gene end by 0 bases; junction bases not matched to a gene: 4. This CDR3 is CAWRRGTSGSSYNEQFF. The DNA for the CDR3 is TGTGCCTGGAGACGAGGGACTAGCGGGAGCTCCTACAATGAGCAGTTCTTC.

As to this clone: Mismatch with germline at one junction end may stem from a read error. The chain joins TRBV4-2 to TRBJ2-1; 11 positions agree with TRBD2. The germline gives CDR1 LGHNA, CDR2 YNFKEQ. The CDR3 is 17 residues long. The CDR3 region has the DNA TGTGCCAGCAGCCCATTGCACGGACTAGCGGGTTACAATGAGCAGCTCTTC. Its protein product is CASSPLHGLAGYNEQLF.

The chain carries TRBV7-9 and TRBJ2-7; 7 positions match TRBD2. This CDR3 has 13 residues. Germline CDR1 and CDR2: SEHNR and FQNEAQ (reference sequence). V was pared by 5 bases and J by 3 bases, with 4 bases of the junction left unmatched. The CDR3 DNA is TGTGCCAGCAGCCCGGGACTATTCTACGAGCAGTACTTC. Translation: CASSPGLFYEQYF.

This rearrangement joins TRBV5-5 to TRBJ2-7, with 8 bases that match TRBD2. V lost 1 base, J lost 0 bases, and 0 bases stayed unmatched. The CDR3 is made up of 14 amino acids. The germline CDR1 and CDR2 sequences are SGHKS and YYEKEE (reference sequence). This chain's CDR3 is CASSLTSGSYEQYF. The CDR3 DNA is TGTGCCAGCAGCTTGACTAGCGGCTCCTACGAGCAGTACTTC.

Notes on this clone: Different DNA sequences within this sample yield the same CDR3. The gene calls are TRBV5-1 and TRBJ2-1; D is perhaps TRBD2 (7 bases). V gave up 2 bases and J gave up 1 base, with 10 bases separating them. This CDR3 has 15 residues. Germline CDR1 and CDR2: SGHRS and YFSETQ. This CDR3 is CASSLEGGSYNEQFF. The DNA for the CDR3 is TGCGCCAGCAGCTTAGAGGGGGGGTCCTACAATGAGCAGTTCTTC.